This TCR beta chain was recovered during a study of T cells in localized non-small cell lung cancer. Notes on this clone: Its antigen remains unknown.

The CDR3 consists of 17 residues. Germline V lookup: CDR1 ENHRY, CDR2 SYGVKD. V lost 3 bases and J lost 4; bases outside the gene matches: 12. Overall study findings and caveats: It was uninvolved adjacent lung that showed the highest T cell clonality, exceeding tumor.

The data were produced by immunoSEQ multiplex PCR, yet TCRdb's version contains in-frame clones alone and is incomplete. Counted here are tens of thousands of clones, approximately 86% occurring once; the ten biggest clones make up 3.5%. The gene calls are TRBV10-3 and TRBJ2-1; 7 bases are a match to TRBD2. This sequence originates from a man aged 18 to 50 with stage I lung adenocarcinoma. The sample here was peripheral blood, taken before any cancer treatment. This CDR3 is CAISEGASGLRYNEQFF. Here the CDR3 DNA reads TGTGCCATCAGTGAAGGGGCTAGCGGCCTACGTTACAATGAGCAGTTCTTC.